This TCR beta chain was captured in a study of identical twins. General study points: Memory repertoires showed no such pattern, whereas abundant cord blood beta clonotypes carried fewer insertions. Cross-sectional statistics, not tracking of the same donors, supported the conclusions. Twin sharing of out-of-frame TCR alpha was underestimated by models in monozygotic pairs.

Deletions cut 0 bases from V and 7 bases from J, with 7 bases between. Looked up from germline, CDR1 is MNHEY and CDR2 is SVGEGT. The CDR3 covers 12 residues. On this clonotype itself: As yet, its antigen is unknown.

Addition of a universal primer site occurred through template switching, and cDNA carried unique molecular identifiers. A single record per CDR3 protein comes from TCRdb applying MiXCR to the 5' RACE reads. This repertoire shows roughly 1,500,000 distinct CDR3 sequences, around 29% found once; its top ten account for around 0.3%. The sequence was obtained from a newborn girl in good health. The V call is TRBV6-2 or TRBV6-3, the J call TRBJ2-7; the D is unclear. Sequencing was done on a sample of cord blood. CDR3 DNA sequence: TGTGCCAGCAGTTACTCGACGTGGGAGCAGTACTTC. It codes for CASSYSTWEQYF.